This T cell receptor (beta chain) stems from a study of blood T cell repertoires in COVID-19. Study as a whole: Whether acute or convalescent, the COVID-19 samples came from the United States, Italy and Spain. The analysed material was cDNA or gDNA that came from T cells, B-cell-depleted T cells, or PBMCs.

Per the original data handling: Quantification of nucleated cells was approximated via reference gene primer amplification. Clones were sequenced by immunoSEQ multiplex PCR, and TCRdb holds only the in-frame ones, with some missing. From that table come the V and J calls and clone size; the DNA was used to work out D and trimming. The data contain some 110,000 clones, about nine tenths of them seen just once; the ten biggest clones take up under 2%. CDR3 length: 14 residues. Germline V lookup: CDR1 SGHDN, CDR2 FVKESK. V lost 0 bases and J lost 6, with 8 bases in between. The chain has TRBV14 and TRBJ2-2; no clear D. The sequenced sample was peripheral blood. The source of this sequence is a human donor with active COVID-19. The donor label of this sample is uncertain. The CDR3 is CASSQDLLPGELFF. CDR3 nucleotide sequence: TGTGCCAGCAGCCAAGACTTACTGCCCGGGGAGCTGTTTTTT. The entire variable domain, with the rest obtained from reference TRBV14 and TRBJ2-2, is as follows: EAGVTQFPSHSVIEKGQTVTLRCDPISGHDNLYWYRRVMGKEIKFLLHFVKESKQDESGMPNNRFLAERTGGTYSTLKVQPAELEDSGVYFCASSQDLLPGELFFGEGSRLTVL.